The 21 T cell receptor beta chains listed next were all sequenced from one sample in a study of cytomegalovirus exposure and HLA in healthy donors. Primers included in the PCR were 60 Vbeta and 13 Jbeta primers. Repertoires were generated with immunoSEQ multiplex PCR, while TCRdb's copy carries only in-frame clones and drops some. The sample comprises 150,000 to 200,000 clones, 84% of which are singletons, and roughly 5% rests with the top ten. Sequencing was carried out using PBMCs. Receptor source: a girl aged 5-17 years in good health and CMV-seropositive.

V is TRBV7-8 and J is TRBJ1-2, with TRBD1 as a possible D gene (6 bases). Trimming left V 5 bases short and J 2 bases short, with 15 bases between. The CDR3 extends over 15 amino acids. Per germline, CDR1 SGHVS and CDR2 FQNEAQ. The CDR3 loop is CASSHGGGDNYGYTF. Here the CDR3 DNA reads TGTGCCAGCAGCCACGGCGGGGGCGACAACTATGGCTACACCTTC.

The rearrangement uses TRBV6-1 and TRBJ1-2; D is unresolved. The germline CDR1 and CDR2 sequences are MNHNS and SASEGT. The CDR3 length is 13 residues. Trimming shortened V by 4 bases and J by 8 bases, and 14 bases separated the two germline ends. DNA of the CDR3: TGTGCCAGCAGTGTAATCGAAGGGAGCGGCTACACCTTC. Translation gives CASSVIEGSGYTF.

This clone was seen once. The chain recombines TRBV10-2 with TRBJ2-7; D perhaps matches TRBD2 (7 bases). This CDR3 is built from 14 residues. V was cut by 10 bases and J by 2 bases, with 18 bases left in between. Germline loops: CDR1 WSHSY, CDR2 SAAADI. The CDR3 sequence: CATMTGGTTYEQYF. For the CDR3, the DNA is TGCGCCACCATGACAGGAGGGACTACCTACGAGCAGTACTTC.

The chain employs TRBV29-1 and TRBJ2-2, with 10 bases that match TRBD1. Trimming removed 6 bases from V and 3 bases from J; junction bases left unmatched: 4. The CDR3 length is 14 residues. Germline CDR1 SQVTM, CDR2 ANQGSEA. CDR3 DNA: TGCAGCGTCGACAGGGGGCGCGACACCGGGGAGCTGTTTTTT. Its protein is CSVDRGRDTGELFF.

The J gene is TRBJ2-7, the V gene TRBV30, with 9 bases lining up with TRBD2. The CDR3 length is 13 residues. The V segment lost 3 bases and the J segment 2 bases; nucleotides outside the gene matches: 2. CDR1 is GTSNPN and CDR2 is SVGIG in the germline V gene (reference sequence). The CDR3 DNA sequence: TGTGCCTGGAGCATAGCGGGGGCCTACGAGCAGTACTTC. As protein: CAWSIAGAYEQYF. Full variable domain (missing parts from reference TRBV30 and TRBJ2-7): SQTIHQWPATLVQPVGSPLSLECTVEGTSNPNLYWYRQAAGRGLQLLFYSVGIGQISSEVPQNLSASRPQDRQFILSSKKLLLSDSGFYLCAWSIAGAYEQYFGPGTRLTVT.

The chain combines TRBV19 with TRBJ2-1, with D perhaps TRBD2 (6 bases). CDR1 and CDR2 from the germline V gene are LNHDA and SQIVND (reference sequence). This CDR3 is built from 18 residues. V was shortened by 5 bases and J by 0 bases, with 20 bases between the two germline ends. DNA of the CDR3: TGTGCCAGTAGTGGTATGGCTAGCGCCATCCGCTCCTACAATGAGCAGTTCTTC. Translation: CASSGMASAIRSYNEQFF. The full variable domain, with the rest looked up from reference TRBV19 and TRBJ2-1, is DGGITQSPKYLFRKEGQNVTLSCEQNLNHDAMYWYRQDPGQGLRLIYYSQIVNDFQKGDIAEGYSVSREKKESFPLTVTSAQKNPTAFYLCASSGMASAIRSYNEQFFGPGTRLTVL.

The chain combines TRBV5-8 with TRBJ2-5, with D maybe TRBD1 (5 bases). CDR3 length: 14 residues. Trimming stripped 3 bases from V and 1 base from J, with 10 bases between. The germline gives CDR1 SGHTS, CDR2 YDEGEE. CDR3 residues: CASSYSGFQETQYF. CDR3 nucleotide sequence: TGTGCCAGCAGCTATTCAGGGTTCCAAGAGACCCAGTACTTC.

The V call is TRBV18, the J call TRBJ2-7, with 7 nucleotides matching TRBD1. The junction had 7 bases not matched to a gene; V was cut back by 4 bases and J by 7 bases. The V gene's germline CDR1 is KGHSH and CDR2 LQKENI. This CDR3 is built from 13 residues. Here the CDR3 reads CASSRDRADEQYF. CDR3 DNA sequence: TGTGCCAGCTCACGGGACAGAGCCGATGAGCAGTACTTC.

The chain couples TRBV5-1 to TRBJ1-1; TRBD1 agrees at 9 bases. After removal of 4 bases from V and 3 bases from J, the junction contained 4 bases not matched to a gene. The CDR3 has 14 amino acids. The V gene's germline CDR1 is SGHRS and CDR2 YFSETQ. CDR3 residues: CASSRTGEYTEAFF. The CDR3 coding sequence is TGCGCCAGCAGCAGGACAGGGGAGTACACTGAAGCTTTCTTT.

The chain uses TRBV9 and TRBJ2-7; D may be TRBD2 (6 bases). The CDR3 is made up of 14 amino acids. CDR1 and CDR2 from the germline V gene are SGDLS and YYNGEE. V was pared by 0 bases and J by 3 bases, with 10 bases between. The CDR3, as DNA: TGTGCCAGCAGCGTAGAGGCCGGGAGCTACGAGCAGTACTTC. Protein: CASSVEAGSYEQYF.

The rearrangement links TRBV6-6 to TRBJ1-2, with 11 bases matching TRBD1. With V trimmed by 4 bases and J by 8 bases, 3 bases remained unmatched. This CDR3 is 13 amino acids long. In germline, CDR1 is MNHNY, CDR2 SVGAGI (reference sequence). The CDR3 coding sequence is TGTGCCAGCAGTTGGACAGGGGGCAACGGCTACACCTTC. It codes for CASSWTGGNGYTF.

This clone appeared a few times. The CDR3 region is CASSQVLRTSGESYEQYF. The DNA for the CDR3 is TGTGCCAGCAGCCAAGTCCTCAGGACTAGCGGGGAGTCTTACGAGCAGTACTTC. The chain combines TRBV4-2 with TRBJ2-7, with TRBD2 matching over 12 bases. Germline CDR1 reads LGHNA; CDR2 reads YNFKEQ. CDR3 length equals 18 residues. The V gene end was trimmed by 1 base and the J gene end by 4 bases; junction bases not matched to a gene: 11.

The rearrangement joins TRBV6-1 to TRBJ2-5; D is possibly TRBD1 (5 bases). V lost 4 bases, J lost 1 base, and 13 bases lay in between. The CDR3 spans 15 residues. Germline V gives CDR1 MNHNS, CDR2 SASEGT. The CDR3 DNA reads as TGTGCCAGCAGTGCTCTTGGACAAATCCAAGAGACCCAGTACTTC. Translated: CASSALGQIQETQYF.

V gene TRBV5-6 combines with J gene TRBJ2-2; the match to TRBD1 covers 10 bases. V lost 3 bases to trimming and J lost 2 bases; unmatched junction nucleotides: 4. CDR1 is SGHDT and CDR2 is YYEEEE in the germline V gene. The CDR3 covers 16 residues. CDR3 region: CASSSRQGANTGELFF. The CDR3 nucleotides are TGTGCCAGCAGCTCGAGACAGGGGGCAAACACCGGGGAGCTGTTTTTT.

Written as DNA, the CDR3 is TGTGCCAGTAGTCCCCCGGGACTCTACGAGCAGTACTTC. This translates into CASSPPGLYEQYF. The rearrangement links TRBV19 to TRBJ2-7, with D perhaps TRBD2 (6 bases). Trimming removed 5 bases from V and 3 bases from J, with 11 bases in between. The CDR3 is 13 amino acids. CDR1 is LNHDA and CDR2 is SQIVND in the germline V gene (reference sequence). Variable domain in full (rest from reference TRBV19 and TRBJ2-7): DGGITQSPKYLFRKEGQNVTLSCEQNLNHDAMYWYRQDPGQGLRLIYYSQIVNDFQKGDIAEGYSVSREKKESFPLTVTSAQKNPTAFYLCASSPPGLYEQYFGPGTRLTVT.

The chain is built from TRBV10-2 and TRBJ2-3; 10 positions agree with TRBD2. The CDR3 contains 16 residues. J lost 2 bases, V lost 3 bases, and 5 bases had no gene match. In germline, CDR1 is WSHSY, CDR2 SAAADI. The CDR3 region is CASSDPSGSATDTQYF. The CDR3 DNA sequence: TGCGCCAGCAGTGACCCTAGCGGGAGCGCCACAGATACGCAGTATTTT.

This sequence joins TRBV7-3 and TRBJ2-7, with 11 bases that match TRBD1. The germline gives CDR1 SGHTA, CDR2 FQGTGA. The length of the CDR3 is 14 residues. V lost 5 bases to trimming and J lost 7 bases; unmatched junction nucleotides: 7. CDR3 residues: CASSRGQGAREQYF. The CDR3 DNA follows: TGTGCCAGCAGCCGCGGACAGGGGGCTCGGGAGCAGTACTTC.

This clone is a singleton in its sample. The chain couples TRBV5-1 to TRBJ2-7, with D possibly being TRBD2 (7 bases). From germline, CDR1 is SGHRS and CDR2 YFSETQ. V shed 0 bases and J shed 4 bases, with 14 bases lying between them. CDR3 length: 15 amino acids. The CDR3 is CASSLVAGANYEQYF. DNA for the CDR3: TGCGCCAGCAGCTTGGTGGCGGGGGCCAATTACGAGCAGTACTTC.

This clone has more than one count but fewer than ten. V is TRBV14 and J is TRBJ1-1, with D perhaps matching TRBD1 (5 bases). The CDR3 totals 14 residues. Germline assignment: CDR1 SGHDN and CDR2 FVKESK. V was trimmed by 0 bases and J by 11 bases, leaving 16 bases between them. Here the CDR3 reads CASSQEGGVVYAFF. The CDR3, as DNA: TGTGCCAGCAGCCAAGAAGGAGGGGTTGTTTACGCTTTCTTT.

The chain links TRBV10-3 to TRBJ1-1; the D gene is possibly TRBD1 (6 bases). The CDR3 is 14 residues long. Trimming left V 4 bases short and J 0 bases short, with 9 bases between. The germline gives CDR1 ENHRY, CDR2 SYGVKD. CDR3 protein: CAISGTEMNTEAFF. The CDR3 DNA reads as TGTGCCATCAGTGGGACAGAGATGAACACTGAAGCTTTCTTT.

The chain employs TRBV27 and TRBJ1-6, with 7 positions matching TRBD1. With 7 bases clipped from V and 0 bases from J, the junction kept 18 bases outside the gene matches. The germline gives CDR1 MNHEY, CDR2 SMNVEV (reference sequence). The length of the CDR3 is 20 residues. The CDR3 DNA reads TGTGCCAGCACCACATCCTCAGGGGGTCTTCTGAGCTCCTATAATTCACCCCTCCACTTT. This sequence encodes CASTTSSGGLLSSYNSPLHF.